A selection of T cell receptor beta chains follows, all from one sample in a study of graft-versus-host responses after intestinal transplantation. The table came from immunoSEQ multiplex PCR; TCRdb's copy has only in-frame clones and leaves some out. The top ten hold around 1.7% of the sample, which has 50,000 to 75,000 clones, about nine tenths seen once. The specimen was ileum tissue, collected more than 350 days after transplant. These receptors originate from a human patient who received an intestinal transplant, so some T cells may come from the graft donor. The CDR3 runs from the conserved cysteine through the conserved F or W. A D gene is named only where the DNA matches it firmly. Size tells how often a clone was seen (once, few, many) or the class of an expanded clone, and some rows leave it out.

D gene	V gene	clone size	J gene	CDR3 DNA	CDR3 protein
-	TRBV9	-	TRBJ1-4	TGTGCCAGCAGCGTAGGCAGGGCAACTAATGAAAAACTGTTTTTT	CASSVGRATNEKLFF
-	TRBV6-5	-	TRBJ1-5	TGTGCCAGCAGTTACCCGGCGGCCGGGCCCCAGCATTTT	CASSYPAAGPQHF
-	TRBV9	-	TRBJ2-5	TGTGCCAGCAGCGTAGGGGCCAACTACCAAGAGACCCAGTACTTC	CASSVGANYQETQYF
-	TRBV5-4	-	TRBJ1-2	TGTGCCAGCAGCTTGGATGGCGGCCCCTATGGCTACACCTTC	CASSLDGGPYGYTF
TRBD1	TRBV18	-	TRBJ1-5	TGTGCCAGCTCACCAGGCAACCGCGACGGGACAGGGTATCAGCCCCAGCATTTT	CASSPGNRDGTGYQPQHF
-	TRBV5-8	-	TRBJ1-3	TGTGCCAGCAGCATTCTGGGGGGAAACACCATATATTTT	CASSILGGNTIYF
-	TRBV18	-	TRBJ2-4	TGTGCCAGCTCACGACGGCAGAACAACATTCAGTACTTC	CASSRRQNNIQYF
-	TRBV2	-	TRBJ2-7	TGTGCCAGCAGTGAAGCGGGGGGGCTCCCCCCCTACGAGCAGTACTTC	CASSEAGGLPPYEQYF
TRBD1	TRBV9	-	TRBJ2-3	TGTGCCAGCAGTGACAGGGCTAGCACAGATACGCAGTATTTT	CASSDRASTDTQYF
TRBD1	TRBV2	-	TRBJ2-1	TGTGCCAGCAGTGGCCAGGGGGCAGAGCAGTTCTTC	CASSGQGAEQFF
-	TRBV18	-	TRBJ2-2	TGTGCCAGCTCACCGCAGAACACCGGGGAGCTGTTTTTT	CASSPQNTGELFF
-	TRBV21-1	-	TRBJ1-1	TGTGCCAGCAGCAAAGCAGATCCCACCGGAGGGACTGAAGCTTTCTTT	CASSKADPTGGTEAFF
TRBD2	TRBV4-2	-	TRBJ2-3	TGTGCCAGCAGCCAAGAAGCGGGGGGCCGTACAGATACGCAGTATTTT	CASSQEAGGRTDTQYF
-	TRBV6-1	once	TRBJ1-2	TGTGCCAGCGAAGGAGGGATCTATGGCTACGCCTTC	CASEGGIYGYAF
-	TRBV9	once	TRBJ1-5	TGTGCCAGCAGCGTCGCAGGGCCAGTCTTGGCTTTACAGCATCAGCCCCAGCATTTT	CASSVAGPVLALQHQPQHF
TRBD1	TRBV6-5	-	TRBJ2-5	TGTGCCAGCGGGGACAGGGGAGGAGAGACCCAGTACTTC	CASGDRGGETQYF
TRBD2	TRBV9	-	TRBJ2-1	TGTGCCAGCAGCGTAAACCCGACTAGCGGAGCAGTCAATGAGCAGTTCTTC	CASSVNPTSGAVNEQFF
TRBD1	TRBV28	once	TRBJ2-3	TGTGCCAGCAGCCACCCCAGGGACAGGACAGATACGCAGTATTTT	CASSHPRDRTDTQYF
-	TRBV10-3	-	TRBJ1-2	TGTGCCATCAGGGACCGAGCTAGCCAGCATGGCTACACCTTC	CAIRDRASQHGYTF
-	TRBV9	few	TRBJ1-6	TGTGCCAGCAGCGTAGGGGGCAGCTCCTATAATTCACCCCTCCACTTT	CASSVGGSSYNSPLHF
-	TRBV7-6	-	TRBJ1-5	TGTGCCAGCAGCTTACAGGGCGGTCAGCCCCAGCATTTT	CASSLQGGQPQHF
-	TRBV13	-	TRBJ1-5	TGTGCCAGCAGCTTAGGGACAGACCTCAACGCCAATCAGCCCCAGCATTTT	CASSLGTDLNANQPQHF
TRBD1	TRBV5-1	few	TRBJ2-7	TGCGCCAGCAGCGAACAGGGGGACTCCTACGAGCAGTACTTC	CASSEQGDSYEQYF
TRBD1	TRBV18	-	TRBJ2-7	TGTGCCACTGAACAGGGGAGTCCCTACGAGCAGTACTTC	CATEQGSPYEQYF
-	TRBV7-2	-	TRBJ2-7	TGTGCCAGCAGCTTGACCGGCTACGAGCAGTACTTC	CASSLTGYEQYF
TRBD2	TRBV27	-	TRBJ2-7	TGTGCCAGCAGTTTGCGACTAGCCCTCTCCTACGAGCAGTACTTC	CASSLRLALSYEQYF
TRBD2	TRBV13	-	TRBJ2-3	TGTGCCAGCAGCTTGCCTATAGCGGGGGGACCGGCAGATACGCAGTATTTT	CASSLPIAGGPADTQYF
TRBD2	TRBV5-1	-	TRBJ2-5	TGCGCCAGCAGCCATAGCGGGGGAGAGACCCAGTACTTC	CASSHSGGETQYF
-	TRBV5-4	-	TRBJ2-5	TGTGCCAGCAGCTCCCTAGAGGAGCAGTACTTC	CASSSLEEQYF
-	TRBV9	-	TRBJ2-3	TGTGCCAGCAGCGTAGAGGCGGGACGACTCGCGGATACGCAGTATTTT	CASSVEAGRLADTQYF
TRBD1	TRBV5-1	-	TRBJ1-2	TGCGCCAGCAGCCCGGGACAGGCTTCCTATGGCTACACCTTC	CASSPGQASYGYTF
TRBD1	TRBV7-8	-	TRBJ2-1	TGTGCCAGCAGCTTAAACTTGGGACAGGGCTCAATTTTCTACAATGAGCAGTTCTTC	CASSLNLGQGSIFYNEQFF
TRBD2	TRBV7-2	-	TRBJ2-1	TGTGCCAGCAGCTTGCTAGCGGTACTAAGCTCCTACAATGAGCAGTTCTTC	CASSLLAVLSSYNEQFF
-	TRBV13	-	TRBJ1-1	TGTGCCAGCAGCTTACTGGGGACCTCCAAGCACACTGAAGCTTTCTTT	CASSLLGTSKHTEAFF
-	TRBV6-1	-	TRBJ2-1	TGTGCCAGCAGCCGGGACCGCCCCAATGAGCAGTTCTTC	CASSRDRPNEQFF
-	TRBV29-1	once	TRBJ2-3	TGCAGCGTTGAGATTAAAGCAGATACGCAGTATTTT	CSVEIKADTQYF
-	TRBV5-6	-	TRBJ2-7	TGTGCCAGCAGCTTGGAGAGGGATTTCCAGATAGATGATTCCTACGAGCAGTACTTC	CASSLERDFQIDDSYEQYF
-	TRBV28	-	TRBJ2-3	TGTGCCAGCAGTTTAAAGGGACCACCCTATACGCAGTATTTT	CASSLKGPPYTQYF
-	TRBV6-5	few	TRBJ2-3	TGTGCCAGCAGTTACGAGGGTTCAGATACGCAGTATTTT	CASSYEGSDTQYF
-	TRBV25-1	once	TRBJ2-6	TGTGCCAGCAGTGAAGCTGGGGCCAACGTCCTGACTTTC	CASSEAGANVLTF
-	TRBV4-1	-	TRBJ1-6	TGCGCCAGCAGCCAACCCCCCGGAGGATCACCCCTCCACTTT	CASSQPPGGSPLHF